The entry below gives a single T cell receptor beta chain sequence along with its context. The CDR3 loop spans 12 amino acids. V was shortened by 2 bases and J by 4 bases, with 5 bases between the two germline ends. The data stem from a study of T cell responses to AZD1222 COVID-19 vaccine. Generated by immunoSEQ multiplex PCR, the TCRdb table keeps only in-frame clones and is missing some. Of about 100,000 clones in the sample, 80% to 90% are singletons; the top ten hold more than 2%. The sequence derives from an adult who received the AZD1222 COVID-19 vaccine. The sample in question was peripheral blood, obtained 28 days after the second AZD1222 dose. The chain combines TRBV12-3 or TRBV12-4 with TRBJ2-5; D is uncertain. The CDR3 here is CASSLIGETQYF. Written as DNA, the CDR3 is TGTGCCAGCAGTTTAATTGGAGAGACCCAGTACTTC.